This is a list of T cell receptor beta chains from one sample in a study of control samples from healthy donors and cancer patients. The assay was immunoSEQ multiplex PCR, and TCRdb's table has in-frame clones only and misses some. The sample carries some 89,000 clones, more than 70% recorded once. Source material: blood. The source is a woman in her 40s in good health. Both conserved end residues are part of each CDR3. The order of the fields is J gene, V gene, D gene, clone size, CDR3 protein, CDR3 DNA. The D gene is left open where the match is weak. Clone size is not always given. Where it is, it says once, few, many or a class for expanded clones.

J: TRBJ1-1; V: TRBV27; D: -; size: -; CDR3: CASSPRLPQMRTEAFF; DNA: TGTGCCAGCAGTCCTCGGTTGCCCCAAATGAGGACTGAAGCTTTCTTT
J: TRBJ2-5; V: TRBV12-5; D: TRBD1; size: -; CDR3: CASGLLTGVETQYF; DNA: TGTGCTAGTGGTTTGTTGACAGGGGTAGAGACCCAGTACTTC
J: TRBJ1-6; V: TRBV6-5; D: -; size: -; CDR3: CASSYKGGTFNSPLHF; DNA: TGTGCCAGCAGTTACAAGGGGGGCACGTTTAATTCACCCCTCCACTTT
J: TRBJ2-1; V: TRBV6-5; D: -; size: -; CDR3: CASRSPRDEQFF; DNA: TGTGCCAGCCGCTCCCCTCGGGATGAGCAGTTCTTC
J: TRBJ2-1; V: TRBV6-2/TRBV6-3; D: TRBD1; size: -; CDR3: CASSYPGQGFGNEQFF; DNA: TGTGCCAGCAGTTACCCGGGACAGGGGTTTGGGAATGAGCAGTTCTTC
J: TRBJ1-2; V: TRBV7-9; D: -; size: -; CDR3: CASSLVQSRRNYGYTF; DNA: TGTGCCAGCAGCTTAGTTCAGTCCCGTCGGAACTATGGCTACACCTTC
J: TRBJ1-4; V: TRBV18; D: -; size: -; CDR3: CASSPPPGLNEKLFF; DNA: TGTGCCAGCTCACCACCCCCCGGCCTTAATGAAAAACTGTTTTTT
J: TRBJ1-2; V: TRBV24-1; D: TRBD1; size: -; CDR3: CATSDGTGLDYGYTF; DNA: TGTGCCACCAGTGATGGGACAGGGTTGGACTATGGCTACACCTTC
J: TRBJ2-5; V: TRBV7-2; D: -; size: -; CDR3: CASAVLGETQYF; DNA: TGTGCCAGCGCGGTGCTAGGAGAGACCCAGTACTTC
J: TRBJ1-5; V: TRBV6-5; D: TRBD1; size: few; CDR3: CASKQGASGQPQHF; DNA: TGTGCCAGCAAACAGGGGGCATCTGGCCAGCCCCAGCATTTT
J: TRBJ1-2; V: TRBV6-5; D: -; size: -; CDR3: CASSQGLNNYGYTF; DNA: TGTGCCAGCAGCCAGGGACTCAATAACTATGGCTACACCTTC
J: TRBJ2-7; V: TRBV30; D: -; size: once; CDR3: CAWSVDRFYEQYF; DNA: TGTGCCTGGAGTGTAGACAGGTTCTACGAGCAGTACTTC
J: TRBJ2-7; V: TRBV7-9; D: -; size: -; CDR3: CASSPTVGRGGTEQYF; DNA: TGTGCCAGCAGCCCCACGGTTGGGCGGGGCGGGACCGAGCAGTACTTC
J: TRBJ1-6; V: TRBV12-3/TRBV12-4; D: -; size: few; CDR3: CASSLDGLPLHF; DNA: TGTGCCAGCAGTTTAGACGGCCTACCCCTCCACTTT
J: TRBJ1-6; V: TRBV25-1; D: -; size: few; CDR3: CASSRDVNSPLHF; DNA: TGTGCCAGCAGCCGGGACGTTAATTCACCCCTCCACTTT
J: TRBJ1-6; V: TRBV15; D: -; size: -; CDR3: CATQGDASPLHF; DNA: TGTGCCACCCAGGGAGACGCTTCACCCCTCCACTTT
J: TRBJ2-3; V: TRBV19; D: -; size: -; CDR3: CASSGLRGGTDTQYF; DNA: TGTGCCAGTAGCGGGTTACGTGGGGGCACAGATACGCAGTATTTT
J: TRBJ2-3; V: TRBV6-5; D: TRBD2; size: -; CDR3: CASRSSGGADTQYF; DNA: TGTGCCAGCAGGAGTAGCGGGGGGGCAGATACGCAGTATTTT
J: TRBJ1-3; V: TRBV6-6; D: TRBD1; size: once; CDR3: CASSLDRGSGNTIYF; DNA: TGTGCCAGCAGCCTAGACAGGGGGTCTGGAAACACCATATATTTT
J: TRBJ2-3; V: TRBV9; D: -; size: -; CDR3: CASSVANRADTQYF; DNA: TGTGCCAGCAGCGTAGCGAACAGGGCAGATACGCAGTATTTT
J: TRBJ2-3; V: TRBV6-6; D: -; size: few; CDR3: CASSSLQRDTQYF; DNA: TGTGCCAGCAGCAGCCTACAACGAGATACGCAGTATTTT
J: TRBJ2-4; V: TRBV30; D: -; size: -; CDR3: CAWSVQGYIQYF; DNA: TGTGCCTGGAGTGTACAGGGCTACATTCAGTACTTC
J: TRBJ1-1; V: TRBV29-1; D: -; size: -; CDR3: CSVEGGVMDTEAFF; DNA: TGCAGCGTTGAAGGTGGTGTTATGGACACTGAAGCTTTCTTT
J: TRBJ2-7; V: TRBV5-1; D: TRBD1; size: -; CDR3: CASRGTGHGEQYF; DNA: TGCGCCAGCAGGGGGACAGGGCATGGGGAGCAGTACTTC
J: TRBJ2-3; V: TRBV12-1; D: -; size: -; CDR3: CASSREWIVQYF; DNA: TGTGCCAGCAGCCGGGAGTGGATTGTGCAGTATTTT
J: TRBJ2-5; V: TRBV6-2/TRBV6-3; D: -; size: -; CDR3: CASSQRETQYF; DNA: TGTGCCAGCAGCCAACGAGAGACCCAGTACTTC
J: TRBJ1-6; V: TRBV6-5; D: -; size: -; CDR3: CASETTGGSPLHF; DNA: TGTGCCAGCGAGACTACGGGCGGTTCACCCCTCCACTTT
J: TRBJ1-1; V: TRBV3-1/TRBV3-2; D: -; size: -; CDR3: CASSQDPGVWAPEAFF; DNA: TGTGCCAGCAGCCAAGATCCTGGGGTGTGGGCCCCCGAAGCTTTCTTT
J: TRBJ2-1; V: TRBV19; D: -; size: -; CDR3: CASSRAGDYNEQFF; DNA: TGTGCCAGTAGTAGGGCAGGGGACTACAATGAGCAGTTCTTC
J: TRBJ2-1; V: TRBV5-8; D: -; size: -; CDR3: CASSLLGAGNNEQFF; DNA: TGTGCCAGCAGCTTGTTGGGGGCCGGAAACAATGAGCAGTTCTTC
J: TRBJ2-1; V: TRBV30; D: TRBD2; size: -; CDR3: CAWSRTSGFNEQFF; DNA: TGTGCCTGGAGTAGGACTAGCGGGTTTAATGAGCAGTTCTTC
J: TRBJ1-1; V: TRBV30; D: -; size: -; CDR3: CAGKRLGTEAFF; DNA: TGTGCCGGAAAACGGTTGGGCACTGAAGCTTTCTTT
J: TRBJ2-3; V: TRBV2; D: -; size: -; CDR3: CASSGLLLDNTQYF; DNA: TGTGCCAGCAGTGGCCTCCTACTAGACAATACGCAGTATTTT
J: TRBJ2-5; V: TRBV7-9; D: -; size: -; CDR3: CASSLSGLQETQYF; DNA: TGTGCCAGCAGCCTATCGGGCCTCCAAGAGACCCAGTACTTC
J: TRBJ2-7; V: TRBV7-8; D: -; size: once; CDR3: CASSRRGPYEQYF; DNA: TGTGCCAGCAGCCGGCGGGGTCCCTACGAGCAGTACTTC
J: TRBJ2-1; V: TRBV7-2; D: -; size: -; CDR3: CASSLAKGGEQFF; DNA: TGTGCCAGCAGCTTAGCAAAGGGGGGTGAGCAGTTCTTC
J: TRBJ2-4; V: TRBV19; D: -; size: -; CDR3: CASSTELGTGGRLAKNIQYF; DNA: TGTGCCAGTAGTACCGAGTTGGGGACTGGAGGTAGACTAGCCAAAAACATTCAGTACTTC
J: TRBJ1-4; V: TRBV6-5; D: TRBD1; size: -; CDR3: CASSIQGQNEKLFF; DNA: TGTGCCAGCAGTATACAGGGGCAAAATGAAAAACTGTTTTTT
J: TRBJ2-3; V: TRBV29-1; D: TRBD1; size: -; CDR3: CSVSRGLRTDTQYF; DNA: TGCAGCGTTTCCAGGGGGCTGCGCACAGATACGCAGTATTTT
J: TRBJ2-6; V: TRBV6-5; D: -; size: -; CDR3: CASRARTGANVLTF; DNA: TGTGCCAGCAGGGCGAGGACTGGGGCCAACGTCCTGACTTTC
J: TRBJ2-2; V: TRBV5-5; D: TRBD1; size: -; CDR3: CASSTTGTEAGELFF; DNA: TGTGCCAGCAGCACAACCGGGACAGAAGCCGGGGAGCTGTTTTTT
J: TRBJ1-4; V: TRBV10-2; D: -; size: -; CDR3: CASMTETTNEKLFF; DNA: TGCGCCAGCATGACCGAGACAACTAATGAAAAACTGTTTTTT
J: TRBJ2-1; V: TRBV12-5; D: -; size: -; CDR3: CASGLVDSGNEQFF; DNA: TGTGCTAGTGGTTTGGTGGACAGCGGGAATGAGCAGTTCTTC
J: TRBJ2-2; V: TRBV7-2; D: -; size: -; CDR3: CASSFAELETGELFF; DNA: TGTGCCAGCAGCTTCGCAGAGCTAGAGACCGGGGAGCTGTTTTTT
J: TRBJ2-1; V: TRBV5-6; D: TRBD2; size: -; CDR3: CASSLDGGGSHNEQFF; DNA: TGTGCCAGCAGCTTGGATGGCGGGGGGTCCCACAATGAGCAGTTCTTC
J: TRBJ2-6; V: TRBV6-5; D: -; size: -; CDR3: CASSPLGANVLTF; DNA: TGTGCCAGCAGCCCCCTCGGGGCCAACGTCCTGACTTTC
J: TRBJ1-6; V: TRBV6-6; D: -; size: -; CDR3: CASSRRTPRDNSPLHF; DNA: TGTGCCAGCAGCCGGAGGACCCCCCGGGATAATTCACCCCTCCACTTT
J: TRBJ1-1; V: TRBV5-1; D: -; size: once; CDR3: CASSLEGGLSTEAFF; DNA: TGCGCCAGCAGCTTGGAAGGGGGGTTGAGCACTGAAGCTTTCTTT
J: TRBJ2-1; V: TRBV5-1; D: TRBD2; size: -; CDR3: CASSLAGGGNEQFF; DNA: TGCGCCAGCAGCTTGGCTGGGGGGGGCAATGAGCAGTTCTTC
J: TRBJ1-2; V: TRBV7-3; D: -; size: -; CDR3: CASSYNPPAENYGYTF; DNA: TGTGCCAGCAGCTATAACCCCCCCGCAGAAAACTATGGCTACACCTTC
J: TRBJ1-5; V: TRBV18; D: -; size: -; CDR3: CASSQGPNQPQHF; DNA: TGTGCCAGCTCACAAGGGCCCAATCAGCCCCAGCATTTT
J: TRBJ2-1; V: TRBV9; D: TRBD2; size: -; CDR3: CASGTSGGTSYNEQFF; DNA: TGTGCCAGCGGGACTAGCGGGGGGACTTCCTACAATGAGCAGTTCTTC
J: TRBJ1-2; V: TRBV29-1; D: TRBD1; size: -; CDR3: CSVVNRGLYGYTF; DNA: TGCAGCGTTGTTAACAGGGGTCTTTATGGCTACACCTTC
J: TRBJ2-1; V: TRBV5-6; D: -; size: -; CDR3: CASSAHNEQFF; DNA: TGTGCCAGCAGCGCGCACAATGAGCAGTTCTTC
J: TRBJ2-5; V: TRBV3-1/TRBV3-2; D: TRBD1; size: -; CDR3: CASRQGAFQETQYF; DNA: TGTGCCAGTAGACAGGGGGCCTTTCAAGAGACCCAGTACTTC